The 22 T cell receptor beta chains below come from one sample, sequenced in a study of T cell repertoires in cytomegalovirus infection. TCRdb re-derived calls from the reads in MiXCR, one entry per CDR3 protein. Among around 330,000 distinct CDR3 sequences, 15% to 20% were seen once, and the ten largest hold around 13%. The sample comprised PBMCs. These receptor sequences come from a human donor in good health (CMV status not recorded). Some clones in this sample may be carry-over from other donors' samples.

This clonotype was recorded a few times. The chain uses TRBV7-2 and TRBJ2-7; TRBD2 agrees at 7 bases. This CDR3 is 13 amino acids long. Germline V lookup: CDR1 SGHTA, CDR2 FQGNSA. V shed 0 bases, J shed 7 bases, and the junction held 3 bases outside the gene matches. CDR3 sequence: CASSLAGGLEQYF. CDR3 nucleotide sequence: TGTGCCAGCAGCTTAGCGGGAGGGCTGGAGCAGTACTTC.

This clonotype was observed many times. CDR3 region: CASSLRTGGRSGELFF. The CDR3 DNA reads as TGTGCCAGCAGCCTCCGGACAGGGGGCCGTTCCGGGGAGCTGTTTTTT. The V and J genes are TRBV7-2 and TRBJ2-2, with 11 bases identical to TRBD1. V gave up 5 bases and J gave up 6 bases; unmatched junction bases: 8. The germline gives CDR1 SGHTA, CDR2 FQGNSA. The CDR3 extends over 16 amino acids.

This clonotype has just a few counts. The CDR3 reads CASSRTSGGASTDTQYF. For the CDR3, the DNA is TGTGCCAGCAGCCGGACTAGCGGGGGGGCTAGCACAGATACGCAGTATTTT. The chain combines TRBV6-1 with TRBJ2-3; 15 nucleotides align to TRBD2. The CDR3 has 17 residues. Per germline, CDR1 MNHNS and CDR2 SASEGT. V lost 6 bases and J lost 0; bases outside the gene matches: 4.

This clonotype was detected a few times. The V and J genes are TRBV12-3 or TRBV12-4 and TRBJ2-1, with 10 bases fitting TRBD1. The CDR3 runs 15 residues. The V and J ends lost 2 bases and 7 bases, in that order; junction bases with no gene match: 5. This chain's CDR3 is CASSLPGTGVNEQFF. CDR3 DNA sequence: TGTGCCAGCAGTTTACCCGGGACAGGGGTGAATGAGCAGTTCTTC.

This clonotype was detected ten times or more. This rearrangement joins TRBV7-2 to TRBJ2-1; no firm D call. V shed 5 bases and J shed 2 bases, with 16 bases lying between them. Germline lookup yields CDR1 SGHTA and CDR2 FQGNSA. The CDR3 totals 16 residues. DNA for the CDR3: TGTGCCAGCAGCGCCCCCTGGGTCTCCGCCTACAATGAGCAGTTCTTC. Amino acids: CASSAPWVSAYNEQFF.

This clonotype was counted ten times or more. The rearrangement uses TRBV12-3 or TRBV12-4 and TRBJ2-3, with 7 positions matching TRBD1. The CDR3 loop spans 16 amino acids. Trimming at V came to 5 bases and at J to 3 bases, leaving 11 bases not matched to a gene. The DNA of the CDR3 is TGTGCCAGCAGTCCTCTGGGACAGAAAGAGACAGATACGCAGTATTTT. This translates into CASSPLGQKETDTQYF.

This clonotype was detected only a few times. The chain combines TRBV28 with TRBJ2-5; TRBD2 matches 8 bases. CDR3 size: 13 residues. The germline V gene encodes CDR1 MDHEN and CDR2 SYDVKM. The V segment lost 10 bases and the J segment 3 bases; nucleotides outside the gene matches: 7. This CDR3 reads CATRTGGEETQYF. The CDR3 DNA reads as TGTGCCACCAGGACGGGGGGGGAAGAGACCCAGTACTTC.

Many counts were recorded for this clonotype. One end of the junction is discordant with germline, which a read error may explain. The chain recombines TRBV7-6 with TRBJ1-3, with D maybe TRBD1 (6 bases). The CDR3 length is 16 residues. Germline loops: CDR1 SGHVS, CDR2 FNYEAQ. Here the CDR3 reads CASSLAAPGEGNTIYF. CDR3 nucleotide sequence: TGTGCTAGCAGCTTAGCGGCGCCAGGGGAGGGAAACACCATATATTTT. Together with reference TRBV7-6 and TRBJ1-3, the CDR3 gives the full variable domain: GAGVSQSPRYKVTKRGQDVALRCDPISGHVSLYWYRQALGQGPEFLTYFNYEAQQDKSGLPNDRFSAERPEGSISTLTIQRTEQRDSAMYRCASSLAAPGEGNTIYFGEGSWLTVV.

This clonotype was detected ten times or more. The genes are TRBV28 and TRBJ2-1; the D is unclear. CDR3 length: 12 residues. Germline V gene lookup returns CDR1 MDHEN and CDR2 SYDVKM. V lost 2 bases and J 3 bases, leaving 2 bases between the germline ends. The CDR3 is CASSLLYNEQFF. The CDR3 DNA follows: TGTGCCAGCAGTTTACTCTACAATGAGCAGTTCTTC.

This clonotype was seen repeatedly, ten times or more. The J gene is TRBJ2-3, the V gene TRBV11-3, with D tentatively TRBD1 (6 bases). CDR3 length equals 14 residues. Germline V gene data show CDR1 as SGHNT and CDR2 as YENEEA. The V gene lost 5 bases and the J gene lost 0 bases, with 9 bases spanning the gap. The CDR3 DNA is TGTGCCAGCAGCACACAGGGAAGCACAGATACGCAGTATTTT. Its translation: CASSTQGSTDTQYF.

This clonotype has at least ten counts. The rearrangement links TRBV12-3 or TRBV12-4 to TRBJ2-2, with D maybe TRBD2 (6 bases). There are 18 residues in the CDR3. V was shortened by 7 bases and J by 0 bases, with 21 bases between the two germline ends. The CDR3 sequence is CASTSYSGTGANTGELFF. In nucleotides, the CDR3 is TGTGCCAGCACCTCCTACTCCGGGACTGGAGCGAACACCGGGGAGCTGTTTTTT.

This clonotype was seen ten or more times. The chain employs TRBV5-1 and TRBJ2-7, with 9 bases aligning to TRBD1. V lost 4 bases and J lost 5; bases outside the gene matches: 4. Germline assignment: CDR1 SGHRS and CDR2 YFSETQ. This CDR3 spans 13 amino acids. The CDR3 DNA reads TGCGCCAGCAGCCTGTGGGACAGGGACGAGCAGTACTTC. It yields the protein CASSLWDRDEQYF.

This clonotype was counted many times. V is TRBV12-5 and J is TRBJ1-5, with D possibly being TRBD1 (5 bases). This CDR3 is built from 12 residues. Germline V gene data show CDR1 as LGHNT and CDR2 as FRNRAP. Deletions cut 7 bases from V and 6 bases from J, with 10 bases between. DNA of the CDR3: TGTGCTAGTGCAAGGGGAGGTCAGCCCCAGCATTTT. Translating gives CASARGGQPQHF. The whole variable domain, remainder taken from reference TRBV12-5 and TRBJ1-5, is DARVTQTPRHKVTEMGQEVTMRCQPILGHNTVFWYRQTMMQGLELLAYFRNRAPLDDSGMPKDRFSAEMPDATLATLKIQPSEPRDSAVYFCASARGGQPQHFGDGTRLSIL.

V and J are TRBV4-1 and TRBJ1-1, with D tentatively TRBD1 (5 bases). This CDR3 contains 15 residues. Germline V gene sequence: CDR1 MGHRA, CDR2 YSYEKL. V was trimmed by 0 bases and J by 0 bases, leaving 8 bases between them. The CDR3 spells CASSQDTGLNTEAFF. The CDR3 DNA follows: TGCGCCAGCAGCCAAGATACAGGATTGAACACTGAAGCTTTCTTT.

This clonotype was recorded a few times. This chain uses TRBV12-3 or TRBV12-4 with TRBJ2-6; D may be TRBD1 (5 bases). V shed 3 bases and J shed 0 bases, with 15 bases lying between them. The CDR3 contains 18 residues. CDR3 bases: TGTGCCAGCAGTTTTTACAGGATCCCCCGCTCTGGGGCCAACGTCCTGACTTTC. Translation: CASSFYRIPRSGANVLTF.

This clonotype came up a few times. The chain has TRBV12-3 or TRBV12-4 and TRBJ2-3, with D uncertain. Trimming pared 5 bases from V and 10 bases from J, leaving 13 bases between. The CDR3 extends over 12 amino acids. In DNA, the CDR3 is TGTGCCAGCAGTCGGACGCAACAATCGCAGTATTTT. Residues: CASSRTQQSQYF.

The chain has TRBV14 and TRBJ2-1; no clear D gene. Germline V lookup: CDR1 SGHDN, CDR2 FVKESK. Trimming shortened V by 0 bases and J by 9 bases, and 18 bases separated the two germline ends. The CDR3 extends over 16 amino acids. Here the CDR3 reads CASSQDRMLPAGEQFF. The CDR3 coding sequence is TGTGCCAGCAGCCAAGATCGAATGCTCCCGGCCGGTGAGCAGTTCTTC.

The chain has TRBV4-3 and TRBJ1-4, with D possibly TRBD1 on 5 matching bases. Germline values: CDR1 LGHNA, CDR2 YSLEER. The CDR3 is 16 amino acids. Trimming took off 0 bases at V and 14 bases at J, with 22 bases between the two ends. This chain's CDR3 is CASSQDLRDQPFQLFF. The CDR3 DNA reads as TGCGCCAGCAGCCAAGATCTAAGGGACCAACCTTTCCAGCTGTTTTTT.

The chain combines TRBV9 with TRBJ2-2, with TRBD2 matching 9 bases. This CDR3 is 16 amino acids long. J was trimmed by 2 bases and V by 4 bases; bases with no gene match: 6. Germline V gene lookup returns CDR1 SGDLS and CDR2 YYNGEE. CDR3 nucleotides: TGTGCCAGCAGCCATCCTAGCGGGGCCAACACCGGGGAGCTGTTTTTT. It encodes CASSHPSGANTGELFF.

This clonotype came up a few times. V gene TRBV2 combines with J gene TRBJ1-5, with 7 nucleotides matching TRBD1. The CDR3 runs to 15 residues. J lost 5 bases, V lost 6 bases, and 10 bases had no gene match. Looked up from germline, CDR1 is SNHLY and CDR2 is FYNNEI. The CDR3 DNA reads TGTGCCAGCAGGGGCTCCGGGGACAGATATCAGCCCCAGCATTTT. This codes for CASRGSGDRYQPQHF.

This clonotype was detected only a few times. The chain has TRBV7-9 and TRBJ2-1, with TRBD2 matching 14 bases. Germline CDR1 and CDR2: SEHNR and FQNEAQ (reference sequence). The CDR3 loop spans 19 amino acids. V was clipped by 1 base and J by 1 base; unmatched bases: 6. CDR3 sequence (DNA): TGTGCCAGCAGCTTAGGCCGACTAGCGGGGGGGCCGTCCTACAATGAGCAGTTCTTC. Protein product: CASSLGRLAGGPSYNEQFF.

This clonotype has just a few counts. The rearrangement links TRBV27 to TRBJ2-3; TRBD2 matches at 13 bases. The CDR3 has 18 residues. Germline V CDR1 and CDR2: MNHEY, SMNVEV (reference sequence). V dropped 6 bases and J dropped 1; count of bases not matched to a gene: 10. CDR3 DNA sequence: TGTGCCAGCAGGATGCGAGCCGGGACTAGCGGGGGCACAGATACGCAGTATTTT. This gives the protein CASRMRAGTSGGTDTQYF.